This TCR beta chain emerged from a study of T cells in Graves' hyperthyroidism and ophthalmopathy. Study-level points and caveats: With a median lead of roughly 6.2 months before onset, the model predicted ophthalmopathy. Blood held most thyroid clonotypes expanded above 0.001 frequency.

Worth noting for this clonotype: Its target is unknown.

The CDR3 regions of TCR beta were amplified from RNA transcripts. TCR CDR3 regions were first amplified by RT-PCR with HTBI primers. Each CDR3 protein gets one entry after TCRdb re-called the multiplex PCR reads with MiXCR. The sample has 450,000 to 700,000 distinct CDR3 sequences, around 46% seen once. The CDR3 length is 12 residues. Germline assignment: CDR1 DFQATT and CDR2 SNEGSKA (reference sequence). Deletions cut 7 bases from V and 5 bases from J, with 14 bases between. This sequence was found in an adult woman with Graves' disease, either hyperthyroidism or ophthalmopathy (not recorded which). The sequencing input was peripheral blood or thyroid tissue (not recorded which). The chain links TRBV20-1 to TRBJ2-5; D ambiguous. The CDR3 sequence: CSVTRVRETQYF. CDR3 DNA sequence: TGCAGTGTCACCCGGGTTCGGGAGACCCAGTACTTC.